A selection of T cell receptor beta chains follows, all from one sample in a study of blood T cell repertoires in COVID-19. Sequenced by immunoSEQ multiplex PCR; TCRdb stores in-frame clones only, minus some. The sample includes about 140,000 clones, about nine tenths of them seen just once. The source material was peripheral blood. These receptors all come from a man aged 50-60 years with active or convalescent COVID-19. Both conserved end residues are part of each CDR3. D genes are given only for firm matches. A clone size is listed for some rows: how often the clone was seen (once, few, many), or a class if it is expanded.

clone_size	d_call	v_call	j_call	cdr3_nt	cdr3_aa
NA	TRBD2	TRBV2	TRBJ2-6	TGTGCCAGGGGGTTAAGCGGGAGCTCTGGGGCCAACGTCCTGACTTTC	CARGLSGSSGANVLTF
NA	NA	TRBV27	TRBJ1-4	TGTGCCAGCAGTTTAAATCCAGGAGGTAATGAAAAACTGTTTTTT	CASSLNPGGNEKLFF
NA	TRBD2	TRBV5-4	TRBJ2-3	TGTGCCAGCAGCGTGGGGGGGGGAGAAAGCACAGATACGCAGTATTTT	CASSVGGGESTDTQYF
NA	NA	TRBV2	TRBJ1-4	TGTGCCAGCAGTGAATGGGCAGTTGCCCAAACTAATGAAAAACTGTTTTTT	CASSEWAVAQTNEKLFF
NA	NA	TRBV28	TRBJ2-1	TGTGCCAGCGAAGGGAGTACGTACAATGAGCAGTTCTTC	CASEGSTYNEQFF
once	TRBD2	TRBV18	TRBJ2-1	TGTGCCAGCTCATCCAGCGGGACCCACAATGAGCAGTTCTTC	CASSSSGTHNEQFF
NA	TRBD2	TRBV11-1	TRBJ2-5	TGTGCCAGCAGCTCCGGGACTAGCTGGCGGTGGGAGACCCAGTACTTC	CASSSGTSWRWETQYF
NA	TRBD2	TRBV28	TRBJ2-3	TGTGCCAGCAACCTTGGGGGGGAAGCAGATACGCAGTATTTT	CASNLGGEADTQYF
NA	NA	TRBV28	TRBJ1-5	TGTGCCAGCAGTTCCTACAGTACTCAAAATCAGCCCCAGCATTTT	CASSSYSTQNQPQHF
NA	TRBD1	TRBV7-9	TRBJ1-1	TGTGCCAGCAGCAGCGGAGACAGGGTGCGAACGGCTGAAGCTTTCTTT	CASSSGDRVRTAEAFF
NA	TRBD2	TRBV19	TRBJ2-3	TGTGCCAGTGGGACTAGCGGAAGCACAGATACGCAGTATTTT	CASGTSGSTDTQYF
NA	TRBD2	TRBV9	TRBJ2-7	TGTGCCAGCAGCGTGGAAGCGACCCTAGGCGGGAGTGTTTACGAGCAGTACTTC	CASSVEATLGGSVYEQYF
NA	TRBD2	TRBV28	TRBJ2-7	TGTGCCAGCAGTTTCGTAGCTAGCGGATCCTACGAGCAGTACTTC	CASSFVASGSYEQYF
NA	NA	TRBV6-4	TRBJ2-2	TGTGCCAGCAGTGACTCAACAGGCCGGGAGCTGTTTTTT	CASSDSTGRELFF
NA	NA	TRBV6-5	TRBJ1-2	TGTGCCAGCAGGCGCACAGGGTTGAAGAGCTATGGCTACACCTTC	CASRRTGLKSYGYTF
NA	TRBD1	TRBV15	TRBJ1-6	TGTGCCACCAGCAGAGACAGGGGGGTTTCTTCACCCCTCCACTTT	CATSRDRGVSSPLHF
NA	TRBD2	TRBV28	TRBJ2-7	TGTGCCAGCAGCGGGACTAGCGGGAGCTACGAGCAGTACTTC	CASSGTSGSYEQYF
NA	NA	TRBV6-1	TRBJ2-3	TGTGCCAGCAGTGAAGACCCACAGGGCCGAATTACAGATACGCAGTATTTT	CASSEDPQGRITDTQYF
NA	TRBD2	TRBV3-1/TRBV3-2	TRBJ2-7	TGTGCCAGCAGCCAAGGGGGGGCTAGCGGGAGAGACGAGCAGTACTTC	CASSQGGASGRDEQYF
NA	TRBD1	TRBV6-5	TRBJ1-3	TGTGCCAGCAGTTACTCGAACAGGGGGTACGACACCATATATTTT	CASSYSNRGYDTIYF
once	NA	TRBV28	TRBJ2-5	TGTGCCAGCAGTCCGACTCCCCAACCGCAGACCCAGTACTTC	CASSPTPQPQTQYF
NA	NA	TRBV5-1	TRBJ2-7	TGCGCCAGCAGCTCGACAGGTTGGGGCGAGCAGTACTTC	CASSSTGWGEQYF
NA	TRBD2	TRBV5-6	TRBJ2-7	TGTGCCAGCAGCCCTGGGACTACCCTATCCTACGAGCAGTACTTC	CASSPGTTLSYEQYF
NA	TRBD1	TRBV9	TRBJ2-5	TGTGCCAGCAGCGTAGAACAGGGGGAGACCCAGTACTTC	CASSVEQGETQYF
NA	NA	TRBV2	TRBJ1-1	TGTGCCAGCAGTCCGGAGGACAGTAGTTACACTGAAGCTTTCTTT	CASSPEDSSYTEAFF
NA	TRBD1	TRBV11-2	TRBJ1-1	TGTGCCAGCAGCCTAAGACAGGGAGACACTGAAGCTTTCTTT	CASSLRQGDTEAFF
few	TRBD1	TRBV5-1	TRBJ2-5	TGCGCCAGTAGAAGGGGGCTACAAGAGACCCAGTACTTC	CASRRGLQETQYF
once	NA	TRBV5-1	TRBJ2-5	TGCGCCAGCAGCGACCCGTCCCGGAGTAAGACCCAGTACTTC	CASSDPSRSKTQYF
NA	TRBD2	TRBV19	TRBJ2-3	TGTGCCAGTAGTTCACGACTAGCGCCCACAGATACGCAGTATTTT	CASSSRLAPTDTQYF
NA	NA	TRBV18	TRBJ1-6	TGTGCCAGCTCACCAGCAGCCCCCCGAGTGGGCAATTCACCCCTCCACTTT	CASSPAAPRVGNSPLHF
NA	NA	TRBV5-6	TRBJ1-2	TGTGCCAGCAGCTTGGTAGGGGCGCCGTTTGGCTACACCTTC	CASSLVGAPFGYTF
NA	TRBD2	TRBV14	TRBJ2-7	TGTGCCAGCTCACTAGCGGCGTACTCCTACGAGCAGTACTTC	CASSLAAYSYEQYF
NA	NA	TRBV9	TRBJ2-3	TGTGCCAGCAGCGTAGGGGCCTCTTCAATCACAGATACGCAGTATTTT	CASSVGASSITDTQYF
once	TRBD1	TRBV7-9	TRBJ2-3	TGTGCCAGCAGCTTAACGGGACAGTCATCCTCAGATACGCAGTATTTT	CASSLTGQSSSDTQYF
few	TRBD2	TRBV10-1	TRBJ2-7	TGCGCCAGCAGTGAGTCCCCTCTAGCGGGAGGCTACGAGCAGTACTTC	CASSESPLAGGYEQYF
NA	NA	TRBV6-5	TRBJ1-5	TGTGCCAGCAGTTATAGGCATTCACAGAGGCCCCAGCATTTT	CASSYRHSQRPQHF
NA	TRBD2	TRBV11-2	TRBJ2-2	TGTGCCACCTTACCGGGACTAGCGGGGGCCGGGGAGCTGTTTTTT	CATLPGLAGAGELFF
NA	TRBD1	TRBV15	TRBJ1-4	TGTGCCACCAGCAGAGATCAGGGGACAGCGAGGGAAAAACTGTTTTTT	CATSRDQGTAREKLFF
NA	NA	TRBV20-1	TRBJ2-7	TGCAGTGCTAGAGACCACAGGGAGCAGTACTTC	CSARDHREQYF